One sample yielded the 5 T cell receptor beta chains listed below, sequenced in a study of low-dose radiotherapy and immunotherapy resistance in tumors. Stated time point: after trial treatment. Treatment described: LDRT plus nivolumab, ipilimumab, low-dose cyclophosphamide and aspirin (RACIN trial). Alpha- and beta-chain coverage of first-strand cDNA came from TRAV- and TRBV-specific primers. A constant-region primer paired with the V-primer adapter amplified TCRs over about 20 PCR cycles. One entry per CDR3 protein, called by TCRdb with MiXCR from the reads. The sample holds approximately 42,000 distinct CDR3 sequences, around a quarter seen once. Sequencing was performed on PBMCs, taken after low-dose radiotherapy plus immunotherapy. The receptors were sampled from a male donor with prostate cancer.

This clonotype was seen repeatedly, ten times or more. The J gene is TRBJ1-1, the V gene TRBV18; the D is unclear. V lost 5 bases and J 11 bases, leaving 12 bases between the germline ends. The germline V gene has CDR1 KGHSH and CDR2 LQKENI. The CDR3 totals 11 residues. As DNA, the CDR3 is TGTGCCAGCTCAGTTGGAACCGGCGCTTTCTTT. It translates to CASSVGTGAFF.

This clonotype showed up many times. The chain is built from TRBV5-1 and TRBJ2-3; tentatively, D is TRBD2 (6 bases). Trimming left V 0 bases short and J 4 bases short, with 12 bases between. This CDR3 region has 15 residues. Germline V CDR1 and CDR2: SGHRS, YFSETQ. The CDR3 DNA sequence: TGCGCCAGCAGCTTGGAGCAGGGAGGTGCAGATACGCAGTATTTT. Its protein is CASSLEQGGADTQYF.

This clonotype was counted at least ten times. The chain joins TRBV6-2 or TRBV6-3 to TRBJ2-7, with D perhaps assigned TRBD1 or TRBD2 (5 bases each). V lost 8 bases, J lost 4 bases, and 15 bases lay in between. The germline gives CDR1 MNHEY, CDR2 SVGEGT. CDR3 length: 13 residues. CDR3 amino acids: CASSQRGRYEQYF. DNA of the CDR3: TGTGCCAGCTCTCAACGGGGACGTTACGAGCAGTACTTC.

By share, this clonotype ranks as medium-sized. The rearrangement links TRBV5-4 to TRBJ2-1, with D tentatively TRBD2 (6 bases). V was cut by 5 bases and J by 6 bases, with 12 bases left in between. The CDR3 has 13 amino acids. Germline CDR1 is SGHNT and CDR2 is YYREEE (reference sequence). The CDR3 DNA follows: TGTGCCAGCAGTCCGGGACTGGCCAATGAGCAGTTCTTC. It yields the protein CASSPGLANEQFF.

This clonotype appeared many times. CDR3 residues: CASSEARTIQSSYNEQFF. The CDR3 nucleotides read TGTGCCAGCAGTGAAGCGCGAACTATCCAGAGCTCCTACAATGAGCAGTTCTTC. The genes are TRBV2 and TRBJ2-1; D gene ambiguous. The CDR3 totals 18 residues. The germline gives CDR1 SNHLY, CDR2 FYNNEI. V gave up 0 bases and J gave up 0 bases, with 15 bases separating them.